One and the same sample provided the 10 T cell receptor beta chains below, sequenced in a study of blood T cell repertoires in COVID-19. The table came from immunoSEQ multiplex PCR; TCRdb's copy has only in-frame clones and leaves some out. This sample has about 200,000 clones, with roughly 80% found just once. Input material: peripheral blood. These receptors originate from a human donor in a cohort sampled during active COVID-19.

This chain connects TRBV9 to TRBJ2-5; D might be TRBD1 (6 bases). Looked up from germline, CDR1 is SGDLS and CDR2 is YYNGEE. This CDR3 has 14 residues. Between the trimmed V and J ends, which lost 3 bases and 1 base, there was a span of 10 bases. The CDR3 sequence: CASSATGAQETQYF. The CDR3 nucleotides read TGTGCCAGCAGCGCGACAGGCGCCCAAGAGACCCAGTACTTC.

The chain has TRBV18 and TRBJ2-3, with D possibly matching TRBD1 (5 bases). From germline, CDR1 is KGHSH and CDR2 LQKENI. The CDR3 is 16 residues long. V lost 0 bases and J 2 bases, leaving 12 bases between the germline ends. The CDR3 DNA reads as TGTGCCAGCTCACCACCGGGGCAGGGTTACACAGATACGCAGTATTTT. It codes for CASSPPGQGYTDTQYF.

The rearrangement links TRBV7-3 to TRBJ1-4, with D unclear. Germline lookup yields CDR1 SGHTA and CDR2 FQGTGA. This CDR3 region has 11 residues. The V and J ends lost 4 bases and 16 bases respectively, with 13 bases between them. CDR3 protein: CASSSPTREFF. The CDR3 DNA reads TGTGCCAGCAGCTCCCCGACGAGGGAGTTTTTT.

CDR3 bases: TGTGCCAGCAGTTCGTACAGGGGGCAAAGGACTGAAGCTTTCTTT. It codes for CASSSYRGQRTEAFF. This chain joins TRBV6-2 or TRBV6-3 and TRBJ1-1, with TRBD1 matching 9 bases. Germline V gene data show CDR1 as MNHEY and CDR2 as SVGEGT. With V trimmed by 4 bases and J by 5 bases, 8 bases remained unmatched. CDR3 length: 15 residues.

The V gene is TRBV9, the J gene TRBJ1-3, with D unresolved. Germline V gene lookup returns CDR1 SGDLS and CDR2 YYNGEE. The CDR3 loop spans 14 amino acids. V lost 3 bases, J lost 0 bases, and 7 bases lay in between. The CDR3 spells CASSAVSSGNTIYF. In nucleotides, the CDR3 is TGTGCCAGCAGCGCAGTGTCCTCTGGAAACACCATATATTTT. Using reference TRBV9 and TRBJ1-3 for the parts outside the CDR3, the full variable domain is DSGVTQTPKHLITATGQRVTLRCSPRSGDLSVYWYQQSLDQGLQFLIQYYNGEERAKGNILERFSAQQFPDLHSELNLSSLELGDSALYFCASSAVSSGNTIYFGEGSWLTVV.

The chain joins TRBV24-1 to TRBJ1-2; 7 positions agree with TRBD1. V shed 4 bases, J shed 5 bases, and the junction held 12 bases outside the gene matches. CDR3 length: 16 amino acids. Germline-derived CDR1 and CDR2 are KGHDR and SFDVKD. The CDR3 coding sequence is TGTGCCACCAGTGACCGTACGACAGGGCCCCCTTATGGCTACACCTTC. Encoded protein: CATSDRTTGPPYGYTF.

The rearrangement links TRBV6-2 or TRBV6-3 to TRBJ1-5; 9 nucleotides match TRBD1. V shed 6 bases and J 1 base; nucleotides not matched to a gene: 10. CDR1 and CDR2 (germline): MNHEY, SVGEGT. This CDR3 region has 17 residues. CDR3 coding DNA: TGTGCCAGCAGCCGAAACCCCGGACAGGGGAGCAATCAGCCCCAGCATTTT. It translates to CASSRNPGQGSNQPQHF.

This clone has just a few counts. V is TRBV9 and J is TRBJ2-2; possibly TRBD2 for D (5 bases). Per germline, CDR1 SGDLS and CDR2 YYNGEE. The CDR3 is made up of 17 amino acids. Trimming removed 0 bases at V and 4 bases at J, with 16 bases between. The CDR3 DNA is TGTGCCAGCAGCGTAGGTCGGCTAGCCGAGGGCACCGGGGAGCTGTTTTTT. It is translated as CASSVGRLAEGTGELFF.

The chain combines TRBV19 with TRBJ2-7, with 7 nucleotides matching TRBD1. CDR3 size: 16 residues. Trimming at V came to 1 base and at J to 3 bases, leaving 9 bases not matched to a gene. Germline CDR1 is LNHDA and CDR2 is SQIVND (reference sequence). The CDR3 DNA follows: TGTGCCAGTAGTATAGCCGCCGGGACAGAACACTACGAGCAGTACTTC. Protein: CASSIAAGTEHYEQYF.

CDR3 nucleotides: TGTGCCAGCAGCTTAGGACAGGGAAGAGGTGAGACCCAGTACTTC. Amino acids: CASSLGQGRGETQYF. This sequence joins TRBV11-2 and TRBJ2-5; 7 bases line up with TRBD1. CDR1 is SGHAT and CDR2 is FQNNGV in the germline V gene. The CDR3 has 15 residues. Trimming took 1 base from V and 5 from J; bases not matched to a gene: 7. The full variable domain, with the rest looked up from reference TRBV11-2 and TRBJ2-5, is EAGVAQSPRYKIIEKRQSVAFWCNPISGHATLYWYQQILGQGPKLLIQFQNNGVVDDSQLPKDRFSAERLKGVDSTLKIQPAKLEDSAVYLCASSLGQGRGETQYFGPGTRLLVL.